These 13 T cell receptor beta chains share one sample of origin, sequenced in a study of CD8+ T cells in alopecia areata. Isolated RNA was reverse transcribed into cDNA used as the sequencing template. Sequenced by immunoSEQ multiplex PCR; TCRdb stores in-frame clones only, minus some. This sample has under 250,000 clones, with about 60% found just once. This sample comprised CD4+ T cells sorted from blood, obtained at week 0. The receptors here all came from a human donor with alopecia areata.

This clone was found a few times. The chain links TRBV27 to TRBJ2-3; tentatively, D is TRBD1 or TRBD2 (5 bases each). Germline CDR1 and CDR2: MNHEY and SMNVEV (reference sequence). V shed 4 bases and J shed 6 bases, with 14 bases lying between them. The CDR3 runs 14 residues. The chain's CDR3 is CASSYVVGADTQYF. Written as DNA, the CDR3 is TGTGCCAGCAGTTACGTGGTCGGGGCGGATACGCAGTATTTT.

About this clone itself: The sample has other DNA sequences that encode this CDR3 too. The chain combines TRBV5-1 with TRBJ2-3, with D hard to call. The CDR3 spans 14 residues. From germline, CDR1 is SGHRS and CDR2 YFSETQ. The V end was cut by 2 bases, the J end by 1 base, with 8 bases between. The CDR3 sequence: CASSFGQGTDTQYF. The CDR3 nucleotides are TGCGCCAGCAGCTTTGGGCAGGGCACAGATACGCAGTATTTT.

This clone was seen only once. The genes are TRBV25-1 and TRBJ2-6; D could derive from TRBD1 or TRBD2 (5 bases each). Trimming removed 5 bases from V and 1 base from J, with 15 bases in between. The CDR3 sequence is 17 residues long. From germline, CDR1 is MGHDK and CDR2 SYGVNS. CDR3 in DNA: TGTGCCAGCAGTTTACACTCCGGGACGTCTGGGGCCAACGTCCTGACTTTC. Translated: CASSLHSGTSGANVLTF. Filled out from reference TRBV25-1 and TRBJ2-6, the complete variable domain reads EADIYQTPRYLVIGTGKKITLECSQTMGHDKMYWYQQDPGMELHLIHYSYGVNSTEKGDLSSESTVSRIRTEHFPLTLESARPSHTSQYLCASSLHSGTSGANVLTFGAGSRLTVL.

The sample holds many counts of this clone. The chain carries TRBV19 and TRBJ1-1, with unresolved D. The CDR3 runs to 12 residues. The V gene lost 4 bases and the J gene lost 1 base, with 4 bases spanning the gap. CDR1 and CDR2 (germline): LNHDA, SQIVND (reference sequence). The CDR3 loop is CASSTRNTEAFF. DNA for the CDR3: TGTGCCAGTAGTACTCGGAACACTGAAGCTTTCTTT.

This clone was detected only a few times. The chain is built from TRBV5-4 and TRBJ2-5; 9 positions agree with TRBD2. CDR1 is SGHNT, CDR2 YYREEE, per germline (reference sequence). This CDR3 spans 16 amino acids. V was clipped by 4 bases and J by 3 bases; unmatched bases: 10. The CDR3 sequence: CASSPMKAGGKETQYF. In DNA form, the CDR3 reads TGTGCCAGCAGCCCGATGAAGGCGGGGGGGAAAGAGACCCAGTACTTC. Combining the CDR3 with reference TRBV5-4 and TRBJ2-5 gives the whole variable domain ETGVTQSPTHLIKTRGQQVTLRCSSQSGHNTVSWYQQALGQGPQFIFQYYREEENGRGNFPPRFSGLQFPNYSSELNVNALELDDSALYLCASSPMKAGGKETQYFGPGTRLLVL.

There are many counts of this clone. The J gene is TRBJ2-2, the V gene TRBV27, with D perhaps matching TRBD1 (5 bases). CDR1 MNHEY and CDR2 SMNVEV come from the germline V gene (reference sequence). The CDR3 loop spans 16 amino acids. V was shortened by 3 bases and J by 2 bases, with 13 bases between the two germline ends. CDR3: CASSFSRTFNTGELFF. In DNA, the CDR3 is TGTGCCAGCAGTTTCTCCCGGACATTCAACACCGGGGAGCTGTTTTTT.

This sequence joins TRBV13 and TRBJ2-5, with 7 positions matching TRBD1. This CDR3 has 16 residues. J lost 5 bases, V lost 4 bases, and 13 bases had no gene match. Germline-derived CDR1 and CDR2 are PRHDT and FYEKMQ (reference sequence). The chain's CDR3 is CASSSGRGRRFETQYF. CDR3 bases: TGTGCCAGCAGCTCGGGAAGGGGGCGGAGGTTCGAGACCCAGTACTTC.

The V gene is TRBV5-1, the J gene TRBJ2-1, with D perhaps TRBD1 (5 bases). The CDR3 spans 13 residues. The germline CDR1 and CDR2 sequences are SGHRS and YFSETQ. V shed 3 bases and J shed 10 bases, with 14 bases lying between them. CDR3 bases: TGCGCCAGCAGCTCTGGCCAGGGTGTCGAGCAGTTCTTC. It encodes CASSSGQGVEQFF.

The V and J genes are TRBV11-2 and TRBJ2-3; TRBD2 is a possible D gene (5 bases). Germline V lookup: CDR1 SGHAT, CDR2 FQNNGV. V dropped 4 bases and J dropped 2 bases, with 10 bases sitting between them. The length of the CDR3 is 14 residues. CDR3 DNA sequence: TGTGCCAGCAGCTCCACGAGGGCCACAGATACGCAGTATTTT. This sequence encodes CASSSTRATDTQYF.

The genes are TRBV9 and TRBJ2-1; D gene ambiguous. Per the germline V gene, CDR1 is SGDLS and CDR2 is YYNGEE. Trimming left V 7 bases short and J 7 bases short, with 12 bases between. CDR3 size: 12 residues. The CDR3 reads CASQGPANEQFF. In nucleotides, the CDR3 is TGTGCCAGCCAAGGCCCTGCGAATGAGCAGTTCTTC.

The table lists this clone with a few counts. The V gene is TRBV5-6, the J gene TRBJ2-3; D call uncertain. Germline V gene sequence: CDR1 SGHDT, CDR2 YYEEEE. This CDR3 has 11 residues. Trimming stripped 4 bases from V and 10 bases from J, with 10 bases between. The chain's CDR3 is CASSLRKAQYF. For the CDR3, the DNA is TGTGCCAGCAGCCTGCGAAAAGCGCAGTATTTT.

The rearrangement uses TRBV30 and TRBJ2-4; 11 bases align to TRBD2. The CDR3 is 14 residues long. Trimming cost V 5 bases and J 6 bases; bases outside gene matches: 6. The germline V gene encodes CDR1 GTSNPN and CDR2 SVGIG (reference sequence). Here the CDR3 reads CAWRSGLAGNIQYF. CDR3 DNA sequence: TGTGCCTGGCGTTCTGGACTAGCGGGAAACATTCAGTACTTC.

This chain uses TRBV30 with TRBJ2-7; TRBD1 matches 7 bases. The germline gives CDR1 GTSNPN, CDR2 SVGIG (reference sequence). There are 14 residues in the CDR3. The V and J ends lost 6 bases and 2 bases, in that order; junction bases with no gene match: 10. DNA of the CDR3: TGTGCCTGCATCCGGAACAGGGGCGCCTACGAGCAGTACTTC. It encodes CACIRNRGAYEQYF.